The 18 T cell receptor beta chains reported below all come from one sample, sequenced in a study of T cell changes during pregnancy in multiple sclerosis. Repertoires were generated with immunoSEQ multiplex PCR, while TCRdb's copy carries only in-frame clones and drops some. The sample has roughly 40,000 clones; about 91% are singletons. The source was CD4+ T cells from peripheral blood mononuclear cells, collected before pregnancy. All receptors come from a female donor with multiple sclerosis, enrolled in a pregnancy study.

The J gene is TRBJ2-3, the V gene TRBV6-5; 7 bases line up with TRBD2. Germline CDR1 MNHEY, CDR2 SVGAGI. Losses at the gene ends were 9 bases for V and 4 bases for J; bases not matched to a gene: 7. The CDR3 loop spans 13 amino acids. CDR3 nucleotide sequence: TGTGCCAGTAGTATTAGCGGGCCAGATACGCAGTATTTT. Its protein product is CASSISGPDTQYF.

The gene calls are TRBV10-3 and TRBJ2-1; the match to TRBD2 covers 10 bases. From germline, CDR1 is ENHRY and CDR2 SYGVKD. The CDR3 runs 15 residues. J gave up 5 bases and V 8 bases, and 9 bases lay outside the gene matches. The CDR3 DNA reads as TGTGCCATCGGGTACGGACTAGCGGTCGACAATGAGCAGTTCTTC. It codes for CAIGYGLAVDNEQFF.

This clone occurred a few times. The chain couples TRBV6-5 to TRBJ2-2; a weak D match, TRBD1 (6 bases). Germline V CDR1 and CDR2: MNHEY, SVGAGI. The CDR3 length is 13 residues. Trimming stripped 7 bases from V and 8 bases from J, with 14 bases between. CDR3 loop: CASTPLGAGELFF. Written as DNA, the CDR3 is TGTGCCAGCACCCCACTGGGGGCTGGGGAGCTGTTTTTT.

This CDR3 is CASSGGGRVVETQYF. CDR3 in DNA: TGCGCCAGCAGCGGGGGAGGAAGGGTTGTGGAGACCCAGTACTTC. The chain employs TRBV5-1 and TRBJ2-5, with a weak D call TRBD2 (6 bases). Between the trimmed V and J ends, which lost 4 bases and 5 bases, there was a span of 18 bases. Germline V gives CDR1 SGHRS, CDR2 YFSETQ. This CDR3 has 15 residues.

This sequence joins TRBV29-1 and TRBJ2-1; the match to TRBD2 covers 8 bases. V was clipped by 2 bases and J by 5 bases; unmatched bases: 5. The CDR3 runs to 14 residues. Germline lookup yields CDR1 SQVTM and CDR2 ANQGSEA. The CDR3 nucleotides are TGCAGCGTTGAATTTGCGGGAGGCCACAATGAGCAGTTCTTC. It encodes CSVEFAGGHNEQFF.

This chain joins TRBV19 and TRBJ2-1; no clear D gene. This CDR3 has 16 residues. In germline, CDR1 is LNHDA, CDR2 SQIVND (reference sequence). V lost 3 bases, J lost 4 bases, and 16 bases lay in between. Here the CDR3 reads CASSIPRSQVYNEQFF. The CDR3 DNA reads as TGTGCCAGTAGTATCCCACGAAGCCAAGTTTACAATGAGCAGTTCTTC.

CDR3 sequence: CASSHAQGYEQYF. In DNA form, the CDR3 reads TGTGCCAGCAGCCACGCCCAGGGCTACGAGCAGTACTTC. The rearrangement joins TRBV7-3 to TRBJ2-7, with TRBD1 as a possible D gene (5 bases). V lost 5 bases to trimming and J lost 3 bases, with 11 bases between them. The CDR3 covers 13 residues. Germline CDR1 is SGHTA and CDR2 is FQGTGA.

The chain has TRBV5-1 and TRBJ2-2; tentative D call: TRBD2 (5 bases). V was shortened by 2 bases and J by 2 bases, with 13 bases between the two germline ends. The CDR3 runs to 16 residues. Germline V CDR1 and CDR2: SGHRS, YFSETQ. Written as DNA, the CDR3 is TGCGCCAGCAGCTTAGAAGCCGGGGTAAACACCGGGGAGCTGTTTTTT. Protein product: CASSLEAGVNTGELFF.

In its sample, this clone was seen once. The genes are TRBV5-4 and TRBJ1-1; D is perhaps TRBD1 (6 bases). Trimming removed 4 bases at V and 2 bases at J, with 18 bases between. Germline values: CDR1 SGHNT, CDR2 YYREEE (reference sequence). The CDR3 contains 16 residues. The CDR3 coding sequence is TGTGCCAGCAGCGAGAATCCGAACAGGGATAACACTGAAGCTTTCTTT. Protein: CASSENPNRDNTEAFF.

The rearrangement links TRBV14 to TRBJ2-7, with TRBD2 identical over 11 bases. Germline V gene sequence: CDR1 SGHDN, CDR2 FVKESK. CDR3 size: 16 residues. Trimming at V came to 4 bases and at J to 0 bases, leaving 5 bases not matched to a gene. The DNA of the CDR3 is TGTGCCAGCAGCCCACTAGCGGGAGCCGGCTCCTACGAGCAGTACTTC. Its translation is CASSPLAGAGSYEQYF.

CDR3 DNA: TGCGCCAGCAGCCTCCGAACCGGGACTAGCGGGAGTGGGGGATGGGCCAAAAACATTCAGTACTTC. The encoded protein is CASSLRTGTSGSGGWAKNIQYF. The chain links TRBV5-1 to TRBJ2-4; 14 bases are shared with TRBD2. This CDR3 spans 22 amino acids. V shed 4 bases, J shed 1 base, and the junction held 19 bases outside the gene matches. Germline CDR1 and CDR2: SGHRS and YFSETQ.

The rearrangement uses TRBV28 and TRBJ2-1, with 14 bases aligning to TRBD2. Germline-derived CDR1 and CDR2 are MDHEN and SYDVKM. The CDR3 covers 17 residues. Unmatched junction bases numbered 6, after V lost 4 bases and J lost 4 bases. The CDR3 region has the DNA TGTGCCAGCAGTTGGACTAGCGGGAGGCCAGGGTACAATGAGCAGTTCTTC. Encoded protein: CASSWTSGRPGYNEQFF.

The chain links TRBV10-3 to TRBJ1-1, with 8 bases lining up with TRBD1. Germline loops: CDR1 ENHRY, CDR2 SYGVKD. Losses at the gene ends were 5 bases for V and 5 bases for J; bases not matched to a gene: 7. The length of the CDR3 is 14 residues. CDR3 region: CAISQQGGETEAFF. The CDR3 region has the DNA TGTGCCATCAGTCAACAGGGGGGGGAAACTGAAGCTTTCTTT.

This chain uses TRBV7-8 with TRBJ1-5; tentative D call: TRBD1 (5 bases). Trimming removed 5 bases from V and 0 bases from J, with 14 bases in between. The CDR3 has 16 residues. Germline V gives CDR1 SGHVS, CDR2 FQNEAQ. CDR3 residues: CASSPRPGNSNQPQHF. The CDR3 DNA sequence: TGTGCCAGCAGCCCCCGGCCAGGGAATAGCAATCAGCCCCAGCATTTT.

CDR3 amino acids: CASSGTNDNEQFF. The CDR3 DNA reads TGCGCCAGCAGCGGGACTAATGACAATGAGCAGTTCTTC. This chain connects TRBV5-1 to TRBJ2-1; 7 bases agree with TRBD2. Trimming cost V 4 bases and J 5 bases; bases outside gene matches: 3. Germline CDR1 SGHRS, CDR2 YFSETQ. This CDR3 is 13 amino acids long. The variable domain in full, with the rest retrieved from reference TRBV5-1 and TRBJ2-1, is KAGVTQTPRYLIKTRGQQVTLSCSPISGHRSVSWYQQTPGQGLQFLFEYFSETQRNKGNFPGRFSGRQFSNSRSEMNVSTLELGDSALYLCASSGTNDNEQFFGPGTRLTVL.

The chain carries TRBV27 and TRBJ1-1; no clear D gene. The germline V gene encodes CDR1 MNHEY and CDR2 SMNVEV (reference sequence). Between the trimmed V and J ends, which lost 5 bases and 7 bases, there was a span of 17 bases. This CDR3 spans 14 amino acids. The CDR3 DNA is TGTGCCAGCAGTCGAAGTTCATCGCGCCTTGAAGCTTTCTTT. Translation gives CASSRSSSRLEAFF.

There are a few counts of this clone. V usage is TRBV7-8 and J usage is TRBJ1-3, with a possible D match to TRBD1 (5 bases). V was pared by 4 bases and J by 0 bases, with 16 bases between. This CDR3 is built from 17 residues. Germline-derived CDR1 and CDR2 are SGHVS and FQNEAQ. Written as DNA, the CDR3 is TGTGCCAGCAGCTCCAGCCCGACAGTTAGCTCTGGAAACACCATATATTTT. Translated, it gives CASSSSPTVSSGNTIYF.

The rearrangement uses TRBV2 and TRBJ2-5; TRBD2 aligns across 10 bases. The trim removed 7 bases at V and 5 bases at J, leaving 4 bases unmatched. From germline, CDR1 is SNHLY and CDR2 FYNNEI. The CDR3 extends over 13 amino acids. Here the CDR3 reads CASTSGSTETQYF. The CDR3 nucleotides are TGTGCCAGCACTAGCGGGAGTACGGAGACCCAGTACTTC.